The 25 T cell receptor beta chains reported below all come from one sample, sequenced in a study of blood T cell repertoires in COVID-19. Clones were sequenced by immunoSEQ multiplex PCR, and TCRdb holds only the in-frame ones, with some missing. Among 300,000 to 400,000 clones listed, approximately 89% were seen once. What was sequenced was peripheral blood. These receptors all stem from a woman aged 45-65 years who had recovered from COVID-19.

V gene TRBV30 combines with J gene TRBJ2-2; D may be TRBD1 (5 bases). The CDR3 has 14 amino acids. Germline-derived CDR1 and CDR2 are GTSNPN and SVGIG (reference sequence). Trimming cost V 7 bases and J 4 bases, with 16 bases left between them. In nucleotides, the CDR3 is TGTGCCTTGAACCAGGGAACGGTCACCGGGGAGCTGTTTTTT. Residues: CALNQGTVTGELFF.

This clone has just a few counts. This chain links TRBV7-7 with TRBJ2-2; D remains unclear. CDR3 length equals 12 residues. V lost 4 bases to trimming and J lost 4 bases, with 4 bases between them. CDR1 is SSHAT and CDR2 is FNYEAQ in the germline V gene (reference sequence). Written as DNA, the CDR3 is TGTGCCAGCAGCTCGTTCACCGGGGAGCTGTTTTTT. Translated: CASSSFTGELFF.

The V call is TRBV7-8, the J call TRBJ2-5; tentatively, D is TRBD1 (5 bases). The CDR3 has 16 residues. Trimming stripped 1 base from V and 1 base from J, with 13 bases between. Germline-derived CDR1 and CDR2 are SGHVS and FQNEAQ. The CDR3 reads CASSLGIGASQETQYF. The CDR3 region has the DNA TGTGCCAGCAGCTTAGGTATTGGGGCCAGCCAAGAGACCCAGTACTTC. Full variable domain (rest looked up from reference TRBV7-8 and TRBJ2-5): GAGVSQSPRYKVAKRGQDVALRCDPISGHVSLFWYQQALGQGPEFLTYFQNEAQLDKSGLPSDRFFAERPEGSVSTLKIQRTQQEDSAVYLCASSLGIGASQETQYFGPGTRLLVL.

The gene calls are TRBV12-3 or TRBV12-4 and TRBJ2-5; possible D gene TRBD1, 5 bases. Deletions cut 4 bases from V and 5 bases from J, with 11 bases between. This CDR3 is built from 13 residues. DNA for the CDR3: TGTGCCAGCAGTTCAGGACAATACGAGACCCAGTACTTC. Translated, it gives CASSSGQYETQYF.

The chain is built from TRBV27 and TRBJ2-3; D ambiguous. This CDR3 region has 14 residues. Trimming removed 2 bases from V and 2 bases from J, with 8 bases in between. Germline V lookup: CDR1 MNHEY, CDR2 SMNVEV (reference sequence). CDR3 region: CASSLGSPTDTQYF. The CDR3 coding sequence is TGTGCCAGCAGTTTAGGTAGCCCCACAGATACGCAGTATTTT.

The chain couples TRBV3-1 (or the pseudogene TRBV3-2) to TRBJ2-2; D gene uncertain. The CDR3 covers 12 residues. Germline loops: CDR1 LGHDT, CDR2 YNNKEL (reference sequence). Trimming removed 4 bases at V and 9 bases at J, with 9 bases between. The CDR3 here is CASSPGSWELFF. The CDR3 DNA sequence: TGTGCCAGCAGCCCAGGATCCTGGGAGCTGTTTTTT.

The rearrangement uses TRBV29-1 and TRBJ2-5; 7 bases are a match to TRBD2. Germline CDR1 SQVTM, CDR2 ANQGSEA. J gave up 2 bases and V 5 bases, and 11 bases lay outside the gene matches. The CDR3 runs to 15 residues. The CDR3 loop is CSVTGGEVPQETQYF. The CDR3 DNA reads as TGCAGCGTTACGGGAGGAGAGGTGCCACAAGAGACCCAGTACTTC.

The chain combines TRBV9 with TRBJ1-5; maybe TRBD1 (6 bases). Germline CDR1 reads SGDLS; CDR2 reads YYNGEE. This CDR3 comprises 15 residues. V lost 0 bases, J lost 7 bases, and 14 bases lay in between. In nucleotides, the CDR3 is TGTGCCAGCAGCGTAGGCGCAGGGGAAGGGCAGCCCCAGCATTTT. Encoded protein: CASSVGAGEGQPQHF.

The rearrangement uses TRBV6-5 and TRBJ2-7; 7 bases are a match to TRBD1. The V segment lost 7 bases and the J segment 1 base; nucleotides outside the gene matches: 10. In germline, CDR1 is MNHEY, CDR2 SVGAGI. CDR3 length: 15 amino acids. DNA of the CDR3: TGTGCCAGCACCCTGGACAGGTGGAATTCCTACGAGCAGTACTTC. Translation gives CASTLDRWNSYEQYF.

The chain joins TRBV5-4 to TRBJ1-1; no clear D gene. Trimming stripped 4 bases from V and 7 bases from J, with 8 bases between. CDR1 SGHNT and CDR2 YYREEE come from the germline V gene (reference sequence). CDR3 length: 11 residues. This CDR3 is CASSLQSEAFF. In nucleotides, the CDR3 is TGTGCCAGCAGCCTACAGAGTGAAGCTTTCTTT.

The table lists this clone with a few counts. The V call is TRBV30, the J call TRBJ1-6; 9 nucleotides match TRBD1. The V and J ends lost 7 bases and 8 bases, in that order; junction bases with no gene match: 9. In germline, CDR1 is GTSNPN, CDR2 SVGIG (reference sequence). This CDR3 spans 14 amino acids. DNA for the CDR3: TGTGCCTTCCGGGGACAGGGAGTTTATTCACCCCTCCACTTT. It is translated as CAFRGQGVYSPLHF. Looking up the rest from reference TRBV30 and TRBJ1-6 gives the full variable domain: SQTIHQWPATLVQPVGSPLSLECTVEGTSNPNLYWYRQAAGRGLQLLFYSVGIGQISSEVPQNLSASRPQDRQFILSSKKLLLSDSGFYLCAFRGQGVYSPLHFGNGTRLTVT.

The chain recombines TRBV5-1 with TRBJ2-3, with TRBD1 matching 7 bases. CDR1 and CDR2 from the germline V gene are SGHRS and YFSETQ. The CDR3 spans 15 residues. Germline trimming cut 3 bases from V and 6 bases from J; bases unmatched to any gene: 10. CDR3 region: CASSSWTGTTDTQYF. The CDR3 bases are TGCGCCAGCAGCTCCTGGACAGGAACAACGGATACGCAGTATTTT.

The chain links TRBV28 to TRBJ1-1; D possibly corresponds to TRBD1 (5 bases). V was clipped by 7 bases and J by 11 bases, with 17 bases between them. The CDR3 is made up of 12 amino acids. Germline assignment: CDR1 MDHEN and CDR2 SYDVKM. CDR3 in amino acids: CASNPPRGGAFF. The DNA for the CDR3 is TGTGCCAGCAATCCCCCTCGGGGGGGGGCTTTCTTT.

This rearrangement joins TRBV11-2 to TRBJ2-7; the match to TRBD1 covers 7 bases. This CDR3 has 17 amino acids. Germline V gene data show CDR1 as SGHAT and CDR2 as FQNNGV. Trimming cost V 0 bases and J 3 bases; bases outside gene matches: 11. The CDR3 nucleotides read TGTGCCAGCAGCTTAGACGGTCGGACAGGTTATCGCTACGAGCAGTACTTC. This sequence encodes CASSLDGRTGYRYEQYF.

The chain employs TRBV28 and TRBJ2-5, with D possibly being TRBD2 (7 bases). Trimming removed 8 bases at V and 5 bases at J, with 21 bases between. Germline lookup yields CDR1 MDHEN and CDR2 SYDVKM. The CDR3 totals 15 residues. CDR3 sequence (DNA): TGTGCCAGCGGCGGGATCAGGGGAGGGTGGGAGACCCAGTACTTC. As protein: CASGGIRGGWETQYF.

The rearrangement links TRBV19 to TRBJ1-1; D not certain. Germline V gene lookup returns CDR1 LNHDA and CDR2 SQIVND (reference sequence). V shed 7 bases and J shed 1 base, with 10 bases lying between them. This CDR3 spans 13 amino acids. CDR3 nucleotides: TGTGCCAGTAAGGTACAGCAGAACACTGAAGCTTTCTTT. It codes for CASKVQQNTEAFF.

The chain recombines TRBV30 with TRBJ2-3, with a possible D match to TRBD2 (5 bases). The germline V gene has CDR1 GTSNPN and CDR2 SVGIG (reference sequence). The V end lost 7 bases, the J end lost 2 bases, and 10 bases lay between the germline ends. The CDR3 has 12 residues. This CDR3 reads CALEGATDTQYF. The CDR3 DNA reads TGTGCCTTAGAGGGAGCCACAGATACGCAGTATTTT.

The rearrangement uses TRBV28 and TRBJ2-7; D is possibly TRBD1 (5 bases). The CDR3 sequence is 15 residues long. Germline V gives CDR1 MDHEN, CDR2 SYDVKM. V shed 3 bases and J shed 0 bases, with 12 bases lying between them. CDR3 amino acids: CASSFIHRSSYEQYF. CDR3 DNA: TGTGCCAGCAGTTTTATACACAGGTCCTCCTACGAGCAGTACTTC.

This rearrangement joins TRBV4-1 to TRBJ2-1; 11 bases agree with TRBD2. CDR3 length: 17 residues. The V gene end was trimmed by 3 bases and the J gene end by 4 bases; junction bases not matched to a gene: 8. The germline CDR1 and CDR2 sequences are MGHRA and YSYEKL. Here the CDR3 DNA reads TGCGCCAGCAGCCAGGACTCCGGGACTAGCGGTTACAATGAGCAGTTCTTC. It encodes CASSQDSGTSGYNEQFF.

The chain recombines TRBV28 with TRBJ1-2; no firm D call. With 5 bases removed from V and 8 bases from J, the gap between germline ends came to 9 bases. The germline CDR1 and CDR2 sequences are MDHEN and SYDVKM. This CDR3 is 11 amino acids long. The CDR3 DNA sequence: TGTGCCAGCAGTCAAAGGGAGGGCTACACCTTC. It translates to CASSQREGYTF.

This chain links TRBV23-1 with TRBJ1-3; unclear D gene. TRBV23-1 is an ORF, with its function uncertain. With 3 bases removed from V and 2 bases from J, the gap between germline ends came to 11 bases. The CDR3 contains 15 residues. CDR3 nucleotides: TGCGCCAGCAGTCACCGAGGCTCCACTGGAAACACCATATATTTT. As protein: CASSHRGSTGNTIYF.

This chain connects TRBV6-6 to TRBJ2-3; D possibly corresponds to TRBD2 (6 bases). There are 14 residues in the CDR3. Germline CDR1 is MNHNY and CDR2 is SVGAGI (reference sequence). Trimming pared 2 bases from V and 14 bases from J, leaving 20 bases between. CDR3 nucleotides: TGTGCCAGCAGTTACCGGGGCGAGGAGGGTGTCCGGTATTTT. Translating gives CASSYRGEEGVRYF.

This chain links TRBV7-2 with TRBJ2-2; 9 bases align to TRBD2. The V segment lost 1 base and the J segment 6 bases; nucleotides outside the gene matches: 3. This CDR3 is 15 amino acids long. In germline, CDR1 is SGHTA, CDR2 FQGNSA. The CDR3 is CASSLGGTSPGELFF. DNA of the CDR3: TGTGCCAGCAGCTTAGGGGGGACTAGCCCCGGGGAGCTGTTTTTT.

The rearrangement uses TRBV20-1 and TRBJ1-1, with TRBD1 matching over 7 bases. Per the germline V gene, CDR1 is DFQATT and CDR2 is SNEGSKA (reference sequence). This CDR3 has 15 residues. Trimming cost V 3 bases and J 1 base; bases outside gene matches: 8. CDR3 sequence: CSASPYGTANTEAFF. CDR3 sequence (DNA): TGCAGTGCTAGTCCTTACGGGACAGCGAACACTGAAGCTTTCTTT.

V gene TRBV2 combines with J gene TRBJ2-7; the match to TRBD1 covers 9 bases. This CDR3 spans 14 amino acids. With 5 bases clipped from V and 3 bases from J, the junction kept 5 bases outside the gene matches. Germline lookup yields CDR1 SNHLY and CDR2 FYNNEI. The CDR3 sequence is CASSTGTGNYEQYF. CDR3 nucleotide sequence: TGTGCCAGCAGTACCGGGACAGGGAACTACGAGCAGTACTTC.